This TCR beta chain was retrieved from a study of PD-1 blockade in classical Hodgkin lymphoma. The germline V gene has CDR1 SGHDT and CDR2 YYEEEE. The CDR3 runs to 15 residues. J gave up 5 bases and V 3 bases, and 7 bases lay outside the gene matches. The table came from immunoSEQ multiplex PCR; TCRdb's copy has only in-frame clones and leaves some out. The sample has 20,000 to 25,000 clones; about 64% are singletons. Overall study findings and caveats: Exclusion was applied to patients who started nivolumab under 1 year after ASCT. Complete responders entered with baseline diversity on par with newly diagnosed patients, the results showed.

A remark on this clone: Its antigen is unidentified.

No patient escaped relapse after autologous stem cell transplantation, and brentuximab vedotin exposure varied. Under best response, outcomes were complete response, partial response or progressive disease. The chain couples TRBV5-6 to TRBJ2-4, with 8 bases lining up with TRBD2. The sequence derives from a human donor with classical Hodgkin lymphoma. This specimen consisted of peripheral blood mononuclear cells (PBMCs), obtained at baseline. CDR3 in DNA: TGTGCCAGCAGCTGGAGGACTAGCTCCGAAAACATTCAGTACTTC. Translation: CASSWRTSSENIQYF.